This record covers a single T cell receptor beta chain. The sample originates from a study of blood T cell repertoires in COVID-19. The CDR3 contains 13 residues. Germline CDR1 is SGHDN and CDR2 is FVKESK. Trimming took 4 bases from V and 5 from J, leaving 8 bases between them. Method: immunoSEQ multiplex PCR; TCRdb's copy keeps in-frame clones and lacks some. This sample has 30,000 to 45,000 clones, with about 82% found just once. The specimen was peripheral blood. This sequence joins TRBV14 and TRBJ2-2; D remains unclear. The receptor comes from a man aged 60 to 69 in a cohort sampled during active COVID-19. The CDR3 DNA reads as TGTGCCAGCAGCCGGGCCACGACCGGGGAGCTGTTTTTT. Translated: CASSRATTGELFF.